This T cell receptor (beta chain) comes out of a study of vaccination and CD4 T cells after COVID-19 (dated by TCRdb to between 2022 and 2023). For the study in its entirety: Convalescent patients had a positive SARS-CoV-2 result on nasal swab PCR, and of these patients, several had mild disease and one had severe disease. The convalescent cohort included six males and four females, with two Hispanic individuals, seven Caucasians, two Asians and one multiracial person. Each participant got two doses of either the Pfizer-BioNTech BNT162b2 vaccine (n=8) or the Moderna mRNA-1273 vaccine (n=2). Post-COVID blood samples from convalescent patients were collected a median of around 110 days after diagnosis, with a range of roughly 30 to 161 days. The time from the second vaccine dose to post-vaccine blood sampling had a median of around 72 days and ranged from about 12 to 241 days. Overlapping spike peptide pools from SARS-CoV-2 and from the common cold coronaviruses HCoV-NL63, HCoV-OC43 and HCoV-229E were used as culture stimuli. Control cultures received a CEFX viral epitope pool as the positive control, an HIV-1 Nef peptide pool as the negative control, or no peptide. In 10 COVID-19 convalescent patients and a handful of infection-naive healthy vaccine recipients, researchers compared the spike-specific CD4+ TCR repertoire from before mRNA vaccination with the repertoire from after. Study-wide conclusions, independent of this receptor: The number of convalescent patients in the study was relatively small, and the study did not examine early timepoints following natural infection. Of the vaccine-specific clones in convalescent patients, 304 of 307, or nearly all, reacted only to SARS-CoV-2 spike and did not cross-react with common cold coronaviruses. Among the post-vaccine SARS-CoV-2-reactive clones in convalescent patients, a median around 90% showed up only after vaccination, which suggests vaccine-specific priming. The median count of SARS-CoV-2-reactive clonotypes went up from roughly 21 after infection to 30 to 40 after vaccination, although the change was not significant.

To note about this clonotype: Its antigen remains undetermined. Base qualities are not at hand, and no much larger clone is one base apart.

The meaning of the sample's treatment or condition label: roughly 10-day PBMC culture with coronavirus spike peptide pools or control peptides (ViraFEST assay). To expand antigen-specific T cells with peptide pools and then pick out the expanded clonotypes through TCR sequencing, the study relied on the ViraFEST assay. Positive SARS-CoV-2 PCR tests in the convalescent patients dated from March to December 2020, before Alpha, Beta and Delta variants emerged in the United States. Each well held under 2.5 million PBMCs cultured in IMDM containing approximately 5.3% human AB serum and approximately 9.8 IU/ml IL-2, with 8.5 to 10 ug/ml peptide pools added. Half of the culture medium was replaced with fresh IL-2-containing medium on days 3 and 7. Once the cells had been in culture for approximately 10 days, the EasySep CD4+ T cell isolation kit was used to isolate CD4+ T cells by negative selection. PBMCs were separated from whole blood using Ficoll-Paque Plus gradient centrifugation and then either used fresh or cryopreserved at -140C. Each culture condition was generally run in triplicate wells.

The library came from PCR. DNA from cultured CD4+ T cells was subjected to TCR sequencing with the Oncomine TCR Beta short-read assay at the Johns Hopkins FTIC core. The QIAamp micro DNA kit was used to extract genomic DNA from the cultured CD4+ T cells. The Oncomine TCR Beta libraries from cultured CD4+ T cells were pooled using unique dual indexes and then sequenced on an Illumina iSeq 100. In the original analysis: Non-productive sequences were removed, and CDR3s that did not start with C, did not end with F or W, or were shorter than 7 amino acids were discarded. Antigen-specific clonotypes were identified using the MANAFEST web application through comparison of peptide-stimulated wells with reference and other culture wells. For a clone to be called positive, the clone needed an FDR below 0.05, an odds ratio above 5, and a productive frequency above 0.1% in at least two of three replicate wells. A clonotype counted as cross-reactive if it showed significant expansion both in the SARS-CoV-2 spike wells and in at least one common cold coronavirus spike condition. Levenshtein distances (stringdist) and unrooted phylogenetic trees (ape) in R version 3.6.1 were used to assess CDR3 homology. Clones were called with MiXCR by TCRdb after fastp trimmed the public reads at Q25, and only in-frame beta chains were retained. Entries that share a CDR3 protein sequence are merged under the most common genes and DNA. TCRdb's processing, not the authors' own work, is the source of the V and J calls. This sample comprises some 25,000 distinct CDR3 sequences, roughly 60% of them detected only once. Over 7.5% of the sample comes from the top ten.

The CDR3 starts with the cysteine, ends with the phenylalanine, and has 16 residues. Just CDR3 DNA is preserved here, 48 bases in frame from base 1. V is shortened by 5 bases, J by 0 bases, and the region joining them spans 15 bases. CDR1 SGHVS and CDR2 FQNEAQ are derived from the germline V gene. The rearrangement joined TRBV7-8 to TRBJ2-3; TRBD2 is a possible D gene, resting on 5 matching bases. The sample was CD4+ T cells from blood, cultured in vitro. This receptor was taken from a human donor who had recovered from COVID-19. The CDR3 is CASSPRSSGSTDTQYF. Here is the DNA: TGTGCCAGCAGCCCCCGCTCCAGCGGAAGCACAGATACGCAGTATTTT.